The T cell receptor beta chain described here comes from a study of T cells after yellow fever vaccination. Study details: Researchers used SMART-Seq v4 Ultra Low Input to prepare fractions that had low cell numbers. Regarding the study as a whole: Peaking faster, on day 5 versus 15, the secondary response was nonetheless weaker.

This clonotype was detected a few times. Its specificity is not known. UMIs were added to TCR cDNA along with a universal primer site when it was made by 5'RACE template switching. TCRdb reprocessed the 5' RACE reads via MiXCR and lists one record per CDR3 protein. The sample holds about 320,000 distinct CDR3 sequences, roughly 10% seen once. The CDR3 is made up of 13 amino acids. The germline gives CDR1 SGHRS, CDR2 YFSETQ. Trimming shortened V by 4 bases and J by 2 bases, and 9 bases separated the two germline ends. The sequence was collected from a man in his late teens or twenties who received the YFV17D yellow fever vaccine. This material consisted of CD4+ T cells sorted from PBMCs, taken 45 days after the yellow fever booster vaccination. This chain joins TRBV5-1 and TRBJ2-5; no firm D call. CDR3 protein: CASSLDQQETQYF. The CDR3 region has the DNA TGCGCCAGCAGCCTGGACCAACAAGAGACCCAGTACTTC.